Following are 18 T cell receptor beta chains from one sample sequenced in a study of long-term antiretroviral therapy in people with HIV. They ran version v3.0 of the immunoSEQ assay at survey level. Profiling relied on immunoSEQ multiplex PCR, and the TCRdb table lists in-frame clones only, not all of them. The table records about 12,000 clones, roughly nine tenths of them present only once. The starting material was unsorted PBMCs, obtained 2.1 years after starting antiretroviral therapy. The receptors here all came from a middle-aged woman with HIV.

The chain carries TRBV5-4 and TRBJ1-1; maybe TRBD1 (6 bases). The CDR3 loop spans 15 amino acids. Trimming shortened V by 4 bases and J by 1 base, and 14 bases separated the two germline ends. The germline V gene encodes CDR1 SGHNT and CDR2 YYREEE (reference sequence). The CDR3 DNA reads as TGTGCCAGCAGCCCGCGAGCGGGGGCGAACACTGAAGCTTTCTTT. Translated: CASSPRAGANTEAFF.

The chain links TRBV18 to TRBJ1-2; 12 bases line up with TRBD1. The germline V gene has CDR1 KGHSH and CDR2 LQKENI. The length of the CDR3 is 14 residues. J lost 6 bases, V lost 6 bases, and 5 bases had no gene match. The chain's CDR3 is CASSPGTGGHGYTF. In nucleotides, the CDR3 is TGTGCCAGCTCCCCCGGGACAGGGGGCCATGGCTACACCTTC. Full variable domain (missing parts from reference TRBV18 and TRBJ1-2): NAGVMQNPRHLVRRRGQEARLRCSPMKGHSHVYWYRQLPEEGLKFMVYLQKENIIDESGMPKERFSAEFPKEGPSILRIQQVVRGDSAAYFCASSPGTGGHGYTFGSGTRLTVV.

V and J are TRBV10-3 and TRBJ1-2, with D possibly TRBD1 on 5 matching bases. Trimming shortened V by 2 bases and J by 10 bases, and 11 bases separated the two germline ends. The CDR3 length is 12 residues. CDR1 ENHRY and CDR2 SYGVKD come from the germline V gene. CDR3 nucleotides: TGTGCCATCAGTGAGGAACAGGTATTCTACACCTTC. Amino acids: CAISEEQVFYTF.

The chain uses TRBV6-5 and TRBJ1-4; 9 nucleotides align to TRBD1. Germline CDR1 is MNHEY and CDR2 is SVGAGI. This CDR3 spans 16 amino acids. The V segment lost 2 bases and the J segment 8 bases; nucleotides outside the gene matches: 9. The CDR3 sequence is CASSYDSGQGEEKLFF. Written as DNA, the CDR3 is TGTGCCAGCAGTTACGATTCGGGACAGGGAGAGGAAAAACTGTTTTTT.

The V call is TRBV30, the J call TRBJ1-5; D unclear. Germline CDR1 is GTSNPN and CDR2 is SVGIG (reference sequence). The ends were cut back, 3 bases at V and 5 bases at J, with 8 bases in the middle. CDR3 length: 12 residues. The CDR3 spells CAWSGMHQPQHF. CDR3 bases: TGTGCCTGGAGCGGGATGCATCAGCCCCAGCATTTT.

The chain carries TRBV5-5 and TRBJ1-1; tentative D call: TRBD1 (6 bases). This CDR3 is 16 amino acids long. The ends were cut back, 0 bases at V and 1 base at J, with 13 bases in the middle. Germline V gene lookup returns CDR1 SGHKS and CDR2 YYEKEE (reference sequence). In DNA, the CDR3 is TGTGCCAGCAGCTTGGACGTAGGGGGGCCGAACACTGAAGCTTTCTTT. It codes for CASSLDVGGPNTEAFF.

The chain is built from TRBV7-9 and TRBJ2-3; D is possibly TRBD2 (7 bases). Germline V gene sequence: CDR1 SEHNR, CDR2 FQNEAQ (reference sequence). The CDR3 sequence is 15 residues long. Trimming left V 4 bases short and J 2 bases short, with 13 bases between. The CDR3: CASSSAGAFTDTQYF. In DNA, the CDR3 is TGTGCCAGCAGCTCTGCGGGGGCCTTCACAGATACGCAGTATTTT.

The chain employs TRBV5-1 and TRBJ2-2; a possible D gene is TRBD1 (5 bases). This CDR3 has 14 residues. The ends were cut back, 4 bases at V and 3 bases at J, with 10 bases in the middle. CDR1 SGHRS and CDR2 YFSETQ come from the germline V gene. CDR3 loop: CASSKDIYTGELFF. In nucleotides, the CDR3 is TGCGCCAGCAGCAAGGACATCTACACCGGGGAGCTGTTTTTT. Variable domain in full (rest from reference TRBV5-1 and TRBJ2-2): KAGVTQTPRYLIKTRGQQVTLSCSPISGHRSVSWYQQTPGQGLQFLFEYFSETQRNKGNFPGRFSGRQFSNSRSEMNVSTLELGDSALYLCASSKDIYTGELFFGEGSRLTVL.

The gene calls are TRBV25-1 and TRBJ1-2; 7 nucleotides match TRBD1. Germline V CDR1 and CDR2: MGHDK, SYGVNS. The CDR3 runs 16 residues. Unmatched junction bases numbered 15, after V lost 5 bases and J lost 6 bases. In DNA form, the CDR3 reads TGTGCCAGCAGTCCAGCAGGGACAGAGCCCCGGAATGGCTACACCTTC. Translating gives CASSPAGTEPRNGYTF.

This clone showed up just once. This chain uses TRBV6-5 with TRBJ1-2, with D perhaps TRBD1 (5 bases). V was cut by 6 bases and J by 8 bases, with 13 bases left in between. CDR1 and CDR2 from the germline V gene are MNHEY and SVGAGI. There are 12 residues in the CDR3. The CDR3 is CASSSSHRGYTF. CDR3 bases: TGTGCCAGCAGCAGTTCGCACAGGGGCTACACCTTC.

The sample holds one count of this clone. The V call is TRBV7-3, the J call TRBJ2-5; D gene unclear. This CDR3 has 13 amino acids. Trimming left V 2 bases short and J 3 bases short, with 7 bases between. Germline V gives CDR1 SGHTA, CDR2 FQGTGA. In nucleotides, the CDR3 is TGTGCCAGCAGCTTAGTTGATAAAGAGACCCAGTACTTC. Translation gives CASSLVDKETQYF.

The gene calls are TRBV2 and TRBJ2-5; 8 bases fit TRBD2. This CDR3 has 16 amino acids. Trimming at V came to 4 bases and at J to 3 bases, leaving 10 bases not matched to a gene. CDR1 is SNHLY and CDR2 is FYNNEI in the germline V gene. The CDR3 region has the DNA TGTGCCAGCAGTGGGGGGCCCGGGGGGGTCGAAGAGACCCAGTACTTC. Its protein is CASSGGPGGVEETQYF.

This clone has only a few counts. This chain links TRBV7-9 with TRBJ1-6; D unresolved. Trimming took off 1 base at V and 6 bases at J, with 4 bases between the two ends. The germline CDR1 and CDR2 sequences are SEHNR and FQNEAQ (reference sequence). This CDR3 has 13 residues. This CDR3 is CASSLDLNSPLHF. CDR3 DNA sequence: TGTGCCAGCAGCTTAGACCTTAATTCACCCCTCCACTTT.

This clone is a singleton in its sample. V and J are TRBV5-4 and TRBJ2-3; the D gene could be TRBD1 or TRBD2 (5 bases each). Germline V lookup: CDR1 SGHNT, CDR2 YYREEE (reference sequence). The CDR3 runs to 16 residues. Trimming left V 0 bases short and J 1 base short, with 12 bases between. CDR3 region: CASSLAGVGGTDTQYF. The CDR3 DNA follows: TGTGCCAGCAGCTTGGCCGGGGTAGGGGGCACAGATACGCAGTATTTT.

V and J are TRBV30 and TRBJ2-2; 9 bases are shared with TRBD2. Germline trimming cut 4 bases from V and 7 bases from J; bases unmatched to any gene: 7. Germline V CDR1 and CDR2: GTSNPN, SVGIG (reference sequence). The length of the CDR3 is 14 residues. DNA for the CDR3: TGTGCCTGGATATCCGGGACTAGCAGCGGGGAGCTGTTTTTT. Protein sequence: CAWISGTSSGELFF.

The rearrangement links TRBV5-1 to TRBJ2-5; D is perhaps TRBD1 (5 bases). The CDR3 consists of 13 residues. The germline CDR1 and CDR2 sequences are SGHRS and YFSETQ. Trimming pared 4 bases from V and 5 bases from J, leaving 12 bases between. Here the CDR3 reads CASSADNDETQYF. CDR3 bases: TGCGCCAGCAGCGCGGACAATGACGAGACCCAGTACTTC.

The chain employs TRBV5-1 and TRBJ1-6; possibly TRBD1 for D (5 bases). The V gene lost 4 bases and the J gene lost 8 bases, with 10 bases spanning the gap. CDR3 size: 13 residues. Germline CDR1 reads SGHRS; CDR2 reads YFSETQ. CDR3 amino acids: CASSPVGDSPLHF. CDR3 DNA: TGCGCCAGCAGCCCGGTAGGGGATTCACCCCTCCACTTT.

This clone showed up just a few times. This chain connects TRBV4-3 to TRBJ2-5, with TRBD2 identical over 8 bases. This CDR3 is built from 18 residues. Germline V lookup: CDR1 LGHNA, CDR2 YSLEER. Trimming at V came to 0 bases and at J to 3 bases, leaving 12 bases not matched to a gene. As DNA, the CDR3 is TGCGCCAGCAGCCAAGATTCCCTGGCGGGGGGTAAAAAAGAGACCCAGTACTTC. Residues: CASSQDSLAGGKKETQYF.